This is a list of T cell receptor beta chains from one sample in a study of cytomegalovirus exposure and HLA in healthy donors. Produced via immunoSEQ multiplex PCR; TCRdb's table is partial and in-frame only. The sample records under 200,000 clones, 75% to 90% being singletons. Sequencing was done on a sample of PBMCs. Every receptor here comes from a woman between 45 and 65 years old in good health and CMV-seropositive. Both conserved end residues are part of each CDR3. A D gene is named only where the DNA matches it firmly.

D	V	J	CDR3
TRBD2	TRBV5-1	TRBJ2-7	CASSGASGGESYEQYF
TRBD1	TRBV5-1	TRBJ1-6	CASSSRDRQIRPLHF
TRBD2	TRBV5-4	TRBJ2-1	CASRLAGNNEQFF
.	TRBV7-9	TRBJ2-2	CASSLVSFTGELFF
.	TRBV29-1	TRBJ2-5	CSVRTAQETQYF
TRBD1	TRBV19	TRBJ2-7	CASSLTGAPSEQYF
.	TRBV18	TRBJ2-5	CASSPTSETQYF
TRBD2	TRBV29-1	TRBJ2-2	CSVYVSSGVTGELFF
.	TRBV2	TRBJ1-5	CASSPQGRGNQPQHF
.	TRBV2	TRBJ2-5	CASSGRAGETQYF
.	TRBV4-2	TRBJ1-2	CASSHAGLSGYTF
.	TRBV11-2	TRBJ2-7	CASSLDDWRGYEQYF
.	TRBV4-2	TRBJ1-2	CASSQERGGSGYTF
.	TRBV6-5	TRBJ2-4	CASRSDRGNIQYF
.	TRBV7-3	TRBJ2-3	CASSRRPFTDTQYF
.	TRBV4-3	TRBJ2-2	CASSQLLSTNTGELFF
.	TRBV7-8	TRBJ1-2	CASSLEVGLGNYGYTF
.	TRBV19	TRBJ1-2	CASSIGTTNYGYTF
TRBD1	TRBV4-3	TRBJ1-2	CASSLQGGFYGYTF
TRBD1	TRBV7-9	TRBJ1-4	CASSITGTGAEKLFF
TRBD2	TRBV27	TRBJ2-1	CASSTRGGVYNEQFF
.	TRBV30	TRBJ1-1	CAWSPGVEAFF
.	TRBV7-2	TRBJ1-5	CASSLVAGSTGTQPQHF
TRBD1	TRBV7-2	TRBJ1-4	CASSPGQGEKLFF
.	TRBV4-3	TRBJ2-3	CASSQDMVRTDTQYF
.	TRBV27	TRBJ2-3	CASSSERTTDTQYF
.	TRBV18	TRBJ2-1	CASSIKRGNEQFF
TRBD2	TRBV5-4	TRBJ2-7	CASSLGGGSYEQYF
.	TRBV5-8	TRBJ1-1	CASSRQENTEAFF
.	TRBV4-3	TRBJ2-3	CASSLAGDTQYF
.	TRBV7-9	TRBJ1-1	CASSLADGIMNTEAFF
TRBD1	TRBV5-4	TRBJ2-1	CASSSPETGHAEQFF
.	TRBV5-4	TRBJ2-2	CASSAGQPNMNTGELFF
.	TRBV5-1	TRBJ1-2	CASSFTDSGYGYTF
TRBD1	TRBV5-1	TRBJ1-1	CASSMDRGRVTEAFF
.	TRBV7-2	TRBJ2-7	CASSLTPVDSSSYEQYF
TRBD2	TRBV9	TRBJ2-1	CASSITREDSGGRGGSYNEQFF
TRBD1	TRBV2	TRBJ2-5	CASSGRTGIRETQYF
TRBD1	TRBV4-1	TRBJ1-5	CASSHPDRGNQPQHF
.	TRBV6-6	TRBJ1-1	CASSSVPVPGFF